This T cell receptor (beta chain) was sequenced for a study of identical twins. The CDR3 has 18 amino acids. Germline values: CDR1 SNHLY, CDR2 FYNNEI. Trimming pared 4 bases from V and 0 bases from J, leaving 18 bases between. Study results and limitations: Its conclusions, products of cross-sectional statistical analysis, did not come from following the same donors.

TCRdb re-analysed the 5' RACE reads in MiXCR, keeping a single row per CDR3 protein. Of 240,000 or so distinct CDR3 sequences listed, around 7% are singletons. This clonotype showed up just a few times. Its antigen is currently unknown. The same sample was also used in a study of yellow fever vaccine responses in identical twins.

The TCR originated in a woman under 30 in good health. The J gene is TRBJ2-2, the V gene TRBV2, with D possibly matching TRBD2 (5 bases). Sequences were obtained from memory (CD45RO+) T cells sorted from blood. The CDR3 region is CASSVSVGETSNTGELFF. The CDR3 nucleotides read TGTGCCAGCAGTGTAAGTGTCGGGGAAACCTCGAACACCGGGGAGCTGTTTTTT.